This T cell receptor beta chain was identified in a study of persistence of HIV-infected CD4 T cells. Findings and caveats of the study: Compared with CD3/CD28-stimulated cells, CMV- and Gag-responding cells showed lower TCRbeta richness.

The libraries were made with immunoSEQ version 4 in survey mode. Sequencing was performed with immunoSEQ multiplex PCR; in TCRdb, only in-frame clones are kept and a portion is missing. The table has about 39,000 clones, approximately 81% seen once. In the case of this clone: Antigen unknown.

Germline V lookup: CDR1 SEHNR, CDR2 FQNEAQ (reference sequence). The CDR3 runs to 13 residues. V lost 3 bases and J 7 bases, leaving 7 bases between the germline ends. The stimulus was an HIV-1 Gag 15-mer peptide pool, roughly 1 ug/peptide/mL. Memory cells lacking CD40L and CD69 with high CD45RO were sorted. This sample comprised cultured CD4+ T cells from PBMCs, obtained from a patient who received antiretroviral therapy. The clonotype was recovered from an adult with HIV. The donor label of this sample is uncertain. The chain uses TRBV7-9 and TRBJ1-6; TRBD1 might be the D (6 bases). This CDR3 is CASSFTGNSPLHF. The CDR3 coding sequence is TGTGCCAGCAGCTTCACAGGGAATTCACCCCTCCACTTT. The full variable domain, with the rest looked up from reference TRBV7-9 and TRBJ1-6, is DTGVSQNPRHKITKRGQNVTFRCDPISEHNRLYWYRQTLGQGPEFLTYFQNEAQLEKSRLLSDRFSAERPKGSFSTLEIQRTEQGDSAMYLCASSFTGNSPLHFGNGTRLTVT.